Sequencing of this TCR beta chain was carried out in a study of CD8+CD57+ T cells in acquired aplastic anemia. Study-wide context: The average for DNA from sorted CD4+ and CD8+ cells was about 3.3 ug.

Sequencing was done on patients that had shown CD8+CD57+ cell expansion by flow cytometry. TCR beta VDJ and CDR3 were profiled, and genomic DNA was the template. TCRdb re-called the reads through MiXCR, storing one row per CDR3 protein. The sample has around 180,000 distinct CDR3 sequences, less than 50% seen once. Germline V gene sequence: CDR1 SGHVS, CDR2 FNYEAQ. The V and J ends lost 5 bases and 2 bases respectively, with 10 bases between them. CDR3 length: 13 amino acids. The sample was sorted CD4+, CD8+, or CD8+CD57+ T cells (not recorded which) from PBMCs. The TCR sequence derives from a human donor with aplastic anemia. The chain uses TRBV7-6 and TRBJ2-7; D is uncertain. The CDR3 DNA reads TGTGCCAGCAGCCAGACCCTCACCTACGAGCAGTACTTC. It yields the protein CASSQTLTYEQYF.